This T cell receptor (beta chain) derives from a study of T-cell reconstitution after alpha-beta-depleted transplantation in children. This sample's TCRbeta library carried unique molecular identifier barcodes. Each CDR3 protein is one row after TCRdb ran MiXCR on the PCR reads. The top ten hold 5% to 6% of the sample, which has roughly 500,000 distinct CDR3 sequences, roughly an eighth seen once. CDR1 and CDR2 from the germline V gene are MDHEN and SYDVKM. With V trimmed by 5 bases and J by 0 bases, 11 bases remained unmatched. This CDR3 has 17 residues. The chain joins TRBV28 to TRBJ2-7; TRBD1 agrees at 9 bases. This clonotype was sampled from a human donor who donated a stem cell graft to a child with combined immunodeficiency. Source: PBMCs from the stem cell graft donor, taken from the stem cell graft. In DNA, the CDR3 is TGTGCCAGCAGTGCTTTCGTAGGACAGGGGCACTCCTACGAGCAGTACTTC. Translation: CASSAFVGQGHSYEQYF.